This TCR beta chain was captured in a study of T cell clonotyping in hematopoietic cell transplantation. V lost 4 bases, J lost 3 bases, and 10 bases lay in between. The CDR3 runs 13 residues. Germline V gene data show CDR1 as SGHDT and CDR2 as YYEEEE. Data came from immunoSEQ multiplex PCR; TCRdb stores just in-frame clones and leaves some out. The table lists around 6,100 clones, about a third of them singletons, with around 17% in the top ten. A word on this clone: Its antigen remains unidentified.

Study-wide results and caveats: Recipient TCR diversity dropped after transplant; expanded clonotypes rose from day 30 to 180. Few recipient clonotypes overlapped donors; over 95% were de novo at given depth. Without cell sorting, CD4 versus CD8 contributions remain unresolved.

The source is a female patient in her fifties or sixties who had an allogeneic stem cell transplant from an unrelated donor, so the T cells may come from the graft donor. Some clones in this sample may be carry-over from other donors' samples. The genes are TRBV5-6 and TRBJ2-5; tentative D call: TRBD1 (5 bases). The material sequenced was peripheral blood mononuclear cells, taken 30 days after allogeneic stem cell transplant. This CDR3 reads CASSKDRKETQYF. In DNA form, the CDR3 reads TGTGCCAGCAGCAAAGACAGAAAAGAGACCCAGTACTTC.